This TCR beta chain is from a study of cytomegalovirus exposure and HLA in healthy donors. Study overall: About 200 million T cells yielded 120 million or so unique TCR beta sequences, as an earlier analysis found. Study-wide findings and caveats: Later on, an analysis showed TCR association rates differing by HLA locus, with DRB1 the most and HLA-C the fewest. For cytomegalovirus status, the classifier reportedly gave diagnoses with high specificity and sensitivity.

As for this clone: The target antigen is unknown.

Germline V gene lookup returns CDR1 MNHNS and CDR2 SASEGT. The CDR3 totals 18 residues. V shed 3 bases and J 4 bases; nucleotides not matched to a gene: 17. PCR involved 60 Vbeta and 13 Jbeta primers. Profiled with immunoSEQ multiplex PCR; TCRdb holds only in-frame clones, not every one. Among about 130,000 clones, 73% were seen once, and the ten largest hold less than 2.5%. Sequencing was carried out using PBMCs. This chain links TRBV6-1 with TRBJ1-2; 7 bases fit TRBD1. The sequence was obtained from a woman aged 40 to 50 in good health and CMV-seropositive. The CDR3: CASSEQTGNFNVGYGYTF. CDR3 nucleotide sequence: TGTGCCAGCAGTGAGCAGACAGGGAACTTTAATGTCGGCTATGGCTACACCTTC.